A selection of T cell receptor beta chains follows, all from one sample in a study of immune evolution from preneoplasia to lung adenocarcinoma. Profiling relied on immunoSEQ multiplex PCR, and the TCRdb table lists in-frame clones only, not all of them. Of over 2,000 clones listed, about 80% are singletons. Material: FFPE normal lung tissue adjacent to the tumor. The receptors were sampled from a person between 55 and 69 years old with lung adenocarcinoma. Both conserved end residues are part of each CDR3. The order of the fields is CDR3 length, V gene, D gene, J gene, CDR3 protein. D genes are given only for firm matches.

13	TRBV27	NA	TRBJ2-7	CASRNRATYEQYF
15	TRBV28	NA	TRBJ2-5	CASRAPSTSQETQYF
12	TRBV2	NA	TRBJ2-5	CASSDIIETQYF
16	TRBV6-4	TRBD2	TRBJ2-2	CASSEVAGVGTGELFF
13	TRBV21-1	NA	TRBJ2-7	CASSKGTDYEQYF
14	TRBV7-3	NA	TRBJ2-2	CASSPSANTGELFF
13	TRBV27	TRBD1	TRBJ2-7	CASSQTGGYEQYF
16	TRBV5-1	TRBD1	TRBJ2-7	CASSTDRDPMLAEQYF
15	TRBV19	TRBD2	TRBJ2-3	CASSTGLARADTQYF
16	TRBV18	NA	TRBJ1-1	CASSPRGGRSNTEAFF
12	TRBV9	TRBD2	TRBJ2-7	CASSAETSGQYF
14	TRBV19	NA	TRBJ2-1	CASTGTISYNEQFF
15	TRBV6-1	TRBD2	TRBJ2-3	CASSEEVAGADTQYF
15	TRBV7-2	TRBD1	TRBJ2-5	CASSSRTGRGETQYF
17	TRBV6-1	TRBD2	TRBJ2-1	CASRESGRGLAGNEQFF
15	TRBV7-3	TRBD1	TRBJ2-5	CASSLGTALGETQYF
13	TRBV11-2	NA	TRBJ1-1	CASSLDWISEAFF
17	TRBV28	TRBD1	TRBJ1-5	CASSSSGTGGSNQPQHF
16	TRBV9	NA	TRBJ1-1	CASSVGLGPGRTEAFF
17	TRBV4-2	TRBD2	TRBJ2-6	CASSQGTSSSGANVLTF
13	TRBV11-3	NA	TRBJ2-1	CASSPTDDNEQFF
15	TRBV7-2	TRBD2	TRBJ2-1	CASQPSTSGYNEQFF
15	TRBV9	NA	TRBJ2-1	CASSVGSGRTYEQFF
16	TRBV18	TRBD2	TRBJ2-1	CASSTREARLRNEQFF
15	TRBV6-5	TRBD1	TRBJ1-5	CASSYTTGTDQPQHF
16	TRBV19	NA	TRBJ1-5	CASSIAPQNHDQPQHF
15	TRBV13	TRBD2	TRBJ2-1	CASSRPGGANGQQFF
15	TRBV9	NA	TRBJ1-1	CASSVAGGGHTEAFF
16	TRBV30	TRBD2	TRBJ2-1	CAWSVLSSGSYNEQFF
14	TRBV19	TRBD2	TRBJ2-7	CASKREARSYEQYF
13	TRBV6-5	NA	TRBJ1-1	CASSTDVNTEAFF
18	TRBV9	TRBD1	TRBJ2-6	CASSPRQGRGSGANVLTF
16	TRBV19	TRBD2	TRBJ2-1	CASSRGSGSLGNEQFF
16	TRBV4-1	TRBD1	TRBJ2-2	CASSLGQGAYTGELFF